The 9 T cell receptor beta chains given below trace back to one sample, sequenced in a study of blood T cell repertoires in COVID-19. The table came from immunoSEQ multiplex PCR; TCRdb's copy has only in-frame clones and leaves some out. This sample has about 280,000 clones, with about 89% found just once. The sequencing input was peripheral blood. These receptors were taken from a middle-aged woman who had recovered from COVID-19.

The rearrangement links TRBV28 to TRBJ2-7; possible D gene TRBD1, 6 bases. Germline V CDR1 and CDR2: MDHEN, SYDVKM. This CDR3 comprises 13 residues. V was clipped by 6 bases and J by 2 bases, with 11 bases between them. The DNA for the CDR3 is TGTGCCAGCAGAGAGGACAGAGCCTACGAGCAGTACTTC. Translation: CASREDRAYEQYF. Supplemented by reference TRBV28 and TRBJ2-7, the full variable domain reads DVKVTQSSRYLVKRTGEKVFLECVQDMDHENMFWYRQDPGLGLRLIYFSYDVKMKEKGDIPEGYSVSREKKERFSLILESASTNQTSMYLCASREDRAYEQYFGPGTRLTVT.

V gene TRBV7-9 combines with J gene TRBJ2-1; 11 bases map to TRBD2. Germline values: CDR1 SEHNR, CDR2 FQNEAQ (reference sequence). The CDR3 has 19 residues. V shed 2 bases and J 2 bases; nucleotides not matched to a gene: 11. The CDR3 DNA reads as TGTGCCAGCAGCTTATACCGGGTTAGCGGGAGGGGGACCTACAATGAGCAGTTCTTC. Its protein product is CASSLYRVSGRGTYNEQFF.

This rearrangement joins TRBV7-9 to TRBJ2-1; 14 bases align to TRBD2. V shed 4 bases and J 8 bases; nucleotides not matched to a gene: 10. The length of the CDR3 is 17 residues. Looked up from germline, CDR1 is SEHNR and CDR2 is FQNEAQ (reference sequence). The CDR3 DNA reads TGTGCCAGCAGCTCGACCGGGACTAGCGGGAGAACGGATGAGCAGTTCTTC. Translating gives CASSSTGTSGRTDEQFF.

V is TRBV11-3 and J is TRBJ1-2; the D gene is possibly TRBD1 (5 bases). The germline CDR1 and CDR2 sequences are SGHNT and YENEEA. Trimming removed 3 bases from V and 5 bases from J, with 13 bases in between. There are 14 residues in the CDR3. CDR3 sequence: CASSFLGGAYGYTF. The DNA for the CDR3 is TGTGCCAGCAGCTTCCTGGGGGGTGCTTATGGCTACACCTTC.

The table lists this clone with a count of one. The chain couples TRBV18 to TRBJ1-2; perhaps TRBD1 as D (5 bases). In germline, CDR1 is KGHSH, CDR2 LQKENI. The CDR3 has 16 amino acids. V was pared by 2 bases and J by 0 bases, with 13 bases between. The CDR3 nucleotides read TGTGCCAGCTCACCAACGACAGCAGAGGCTAACTATGGCTACACCTTC. It encodes CASSPTTAEANYGYTF.

The V and J genes are TRBV2 and TRBJ2-3; possibly TRBD2 for D (5 bases). V was cut by 7 bases and J by 5 bases, with 19 bases left in between. The CDR3 length is 15 residues. Germline lookup yields CDR1 SNHLY and CDR2 FYNNEI. The CDR3 loop reads CASKIPEGRLDTQYF. For the CDR3, the DNA is TGTGCCAGCAAGATCCCTGAGGGCAGATTAGATACGCAGTATTTT.

Concerning this clone: Other nucleotide sequences from this sample produce the same CDR3. This chain links TRBV2 with TRBJ1-5; D possibly corresponds to TRBD1 (5 bases). The germline gives CDR1 SNHLY, CDR2 FYNNEI. Deletions cut 6 bases from V and 6 bases from J, with 15 bases between. This CDR3 comprises 14 residues. The CDR3: CASRGGSGGQPQHF. Here the CDR3 DNA reads TGTGCCAGCAGGGGGGGGTCGGGAGGTCAGCCCCAGCATTTT.

This chain joins TRBV10-3 and TRBJ2-5; 8 bases map to TRBD1. This CDR3 contains 14 residues. V lost 2 bases to trimming and J lost 1 base; unmatched junction nucleotides: 0. Germline V CDR1 and CDR2: ENHRY, SYGVKD. DNA for the CDR3: TGTGCCATCAGTGAGACAGGGGGCCAAGAGACCCAGTACTTC. Its protein is CAISETGGQETQYF.

This sequence joins TRBV27 and TRBJ1-3, with 7 bases lining up with TRBD1. This CDR3 spans 16 amino acids. V shed 5 bases and J 5 bases; nucleotides not matched to a gene: 12. Germline V gives CDR1 MNHEY, CDR2 SMNVEV (reference sequence). The CDR3 reads CASSALPRQGRNTIYF. The CDR3 region has the DNA TGTGCCAGCAGTGCCCTTCCTCGACAGGGCAGAAACACCATATATTTT.